The next 27 T cell receptor beta chains were all read from a single sample in a study of T cells in Graves' hyperthyroidism and ophthalmopathy. It was RNA transcripts that yielded the amplified TCR beta CDR3 regions. HTBI primers were the set used in a first-round RT-PCR of the TCR CDR3. TCRdb analysed the multiplex PCR reads with MiXCR anew, one entry per CDR3 protein. The data hold 550,000 to 850,000 distinct CDR3 sequences, with around 20% observed a single time. The sequenced sample was blood. Receptors originate from a woman aged 45-60 years with Graves' hyperthyroidism that later progressed to Graves' ophthalmopathy.

This clonotype was counted only a few times. The rearrangement links TRBV6-5 to TRBJ2-2; tentatively, D is TRBD1 or TRBD2 (5 bases each). The V end lost 2 bases, the J end lost 0 bases, and 10 bases lay between the germline ends. Germline assignment: CDR1 MNHEY and CDR2 SVGAGI. This CDR3 has 16 residues. The CDR3 is CASSYPGTANTGELFF. The CDR3 DNA is TGTGCCAGCAGTTACCCTGGGACCGCGAACACCGGGGAGCTGTTTTTT.

About this clonotype itself: A much larger clone differs from this one at a single base, so this may be a read error. V usage is TRBV30 and J usage is TRBJ1-2, with D possibly matching TRBD1 (6 bases). The CDR3 extends over 12 amino acids. Deletions cut 3 bases from V and 9 bases from J, with 14 bases between. The germline CDR1 and CDR2 sequences are GTSNPN and SVGIG (reference sequence). The CDR3 DNA is TGTGCCTGGAGCGTTGGGGGCGGTAGCTACACCTTC. The encoded protein is CAWSVGGGSYTF.

In its sample, this clonotype was seen many times. This chain connects TRBV5-1 to TRBJ2-1; 12 bases line up with TRBD2. Germline V CDR1 and CDR2: SGHRS, YFSETQ. After removal of 2 bases from V and 4 bases from J, the junction contained 4 bases not matched to a gene. The CDR3 is 16 amino acids. CDR3 in amino acids: CASSFSSGGAYNEQFF. Here the CDR3 DNA reads TGCGCCAGCAGCTTCTCTAGCGGGGGGGCTTACAATGAGCAGTTCTTC.

The sample holds a few counts of this clonotype. The chain links TRBV20-1 to TRBJ2-7; 8 bases are shared with TRBD2. Germline V lookup: CDR1 DFQATT, CDR2 SNEGSKA (reference sequence). This CDR3 contains 14 residues. V lost 5 bases to trimming and J lost 2 bases; unmatched junction nucleotides: 8. CDR3 in DNA: TGCAGTGCTGCCTCCAGCGGGGGAACCTACGAGCAGTACTTC. Its translation: CSAASSGGTYEQYF.

J is TRBJ2-7 and V is TRBV20-1; 9 nucleotides agree with TRBD2. The CDR3 sequence is 15 residues long. The junction had 10 bases not matched to a gene; V was cut back by 0 bases and J by 7 bases. Germline CDR1 DFQATT, CDR2 SNEGSKA (reference sequence). The CDR3, as DNA: TGCAGTGCTAGAGATCTGGCTAGCGGGACATGGGAGCAGTACTTC. Its translation is CSARDLASGTWEQYF.

At least ten counts were recorded for this clonotype. This chain joins TRBV20-1 and TRBJ2-5; 9 nucleotides agree with TRBD2. The germline V gene has CDR1 DFQATT and CDR2 SNEGSKA (reference sequence). V gave up 5 bases and J gave up 3 bases; unmatched junction bases: 7. The CDR3 covers 14 residues. CDR3 in DNA: TGCAGTGCTCCTAGCGGGGCCGCAGAAGAGACCCAGTACTTC. This gives the protein CSAPSGAAEETQYF.

This clonotype was seen only a few times. The chain has TRBV27 and TRBJ1-2; D is possibly TRBD1 (6 bases). The germline V gene has CDR1 MNHEY and CDR2 SMNVEV (reference sequence). The CDR3 is 13 amino acids. Trimming shortened V by 0 bases and J by 6 bases, and 8 bases separated the two germline ends. The CDR3 protein is CASSLSEGDGYTF. The CDR3 DNA follows: TGTGCCAGCAGTTTATCGGAGGGGGATGGCTACACCTTC.

In its sample, this clonotype was seen many times. The rearrangement joins TRBV9 to TRBJ1-1; possibly TRBD1 for D (5 bases). V was shortened by 0 bases and J by 1 base, with 10 bases between the two germline ends. CDR1 SGDLS and CDR2 YYNGEE come from the germline V gene. This CDR3 contains 15 residues. This CDR3 is CASSVAAGWNTEAFF. The CDR3 DNA reads TGTGCCAGCAGCGTAGCTGCAGGGTGGAACACTGAAGCTTTCTTT.

V and J are TRBV18 and TRBJ2-3; D is unclear. Trimming removed 0 bases at V and 2 bases at J, with 15 bases between. The CDR3 totals 17 residues. Looked up from germline, CDR1 is KGHSH and CDR2 is LQKENI. CDR3 in DNA: TGTGCCAGCTCACCACCGAGCCAGGTGGTAGACACAGATACGCAGTATTTT. Its protein is CASSPPSQVVDTDTQYF.

Remarks on this clonotype: At one boundary the junction diverges from the germline segment, which might be a read error. The chain carries TRBV10-3 and TRBJ1-1, with D possibly TRBD1 on 6 matching bases. CDR1 is ENHRY and CDR2 is SYGVKD in the germline V gene. The length of the CDR3 is 14 residues. In DNA form, the CDR3 reads TGTGCCATCAGGGAGGGGGGGGCAGGGACTGAAGCTCTCTTT. It codes for CAIREGGAGTEALF.

This clonotype was observed a few times. The rearrangement uses TRBV4-1 and TRBJ2-3; D may be TRBD2 (6 bases). CDR3 size: 17 residues. V lost 3 bases and J lost 2, with 18 bases in between. Germline-derived CDR1 and CDR2 are MGHRA and YSYEKL. The CDR3 loop reads CASSQTPVEGTTDTQYF. The CDR3 region has the DNA TGCGCCAGCAGCCAGACCCCTGTGGAGGGGACCACAGATACGCAGTATTTT.

In this sample, this clonotype turned up a few times. The chain carries TRBV5-1 and TRBJ1-4; 7 positions match TRBD1. J gave up 5 bases and V 4 bases, and 5 bases lay outside the gene matches. CDR3 length equals 14 residues. From germline, CDR1 is SGHRS and CDR2 YFSETQ. The CDR3 sequence is CASSRDRKNEKLFF. The DNA of the CDR3 is TGCGCCAGCAGCCGGGACAGAAAGAATGAAAAACTGTTTTTT.

This clonotype was seen many times. The rearrangement uses TRBV12-3 or TRBV12-4 and TRBJ2-3, with 9 bases that match TRBD2. V shed 7 bases and J 2 bases; nucleotides not matched to a gene: 13. This CDR3 is 17 amino acids long. In nucleotides, the CDR3 is TGTGCCAGCACCCCAGGCGAACTAGCGGGTCCCACAGATACGCAGTATTTT. This sequence encodes CASTPGELAGPTDTQYF.

This clonotype was detected a few times. V gene TRBV20-1 combines with J gene TRBJ1-5; 9 positions match TRBD1. The CDR3 runs to 16 residues. From germline, CDR1 is DFQATT and CDR2 SNEGSKA (reference sequence). V trimming: 3 bases; J trimming: 2 bases; junction bases outside the gene matches: 8. The CDR3 DNA follows: TGCAGTGCTAGGGTCATAGGGGACAGGGGCAATCAGCCCCAGCATTTT. It translates to CSARVIGDRGNQPQHF.

The rearrangement links TRBV6-2 or TRBV6-3 to TRBJ2-1, with 12 bases matching TRBD2. Per the germline V gene, CDR1 is MNHEY and CDR2 is SVGEGT. CDR3 length: 17 residues. With 5 bases clipped from V and 8 bases from J, the junction kept 13 bases outside the gene matches. The CDR3 sequence: CASSASGGASWIDEQFF. In DNA, the CDR3 is TGTGCCAGCAGTGCTAGCGGGGGGGCTTCCTGGATCGATGAGCAGTTCTTC.

In the case of this clonotype: Since a much larger clone is just one base distant, this may be a read error. This chain links TRBV11-2 with TRBJ2-1; D is ambiguous. V was shortened by 2 bases and J by 5 bases, with 13 bases between the two germline ends. The CDR3 covers 15 residues. The germline CDR1 and CDR2 sequences are SGHAT and FQNNGV. The DNA of the CDR3 is TGTGCCAGCAGCTTAAGACGGGCAGCCAACAATGAGCAGTTCTTC. Translating gives CASSLRRAANNEQFF.

This clonotype was detected many times. The V call is TRBV3-1, the J call TRBJ2-3, with 9 positions matching TRBD1. Germline CDR1 is LGHDT and CDR2 is YNNKEL (reference sequence). Trimming took 2 bases from V and 1 from J; bases not matched to a gene: 1. This CDR3 region has 15 residues. In DNA form, the CDR3 reads TGTGCCAGCAGCCAAACAGGGGGCGGCACAGATACGCAGTATTTT. Translated, it gives CASSQTGGGTDTQYF.

This clonotype has a count of ten or more. CDR3 bases: TGTGCCAGCAGCCAAGATTTGGGCACCTATGGCTACACCTTC. Its translation: CASSQDLGTYGYTF. V and J are TRBV3-1 and TRBJ1-2; D gene uncertain. The CDR3 loop spans 14 amino acids. Trimming pared 0 bases from V and 4 bases from J, leaving 9 bases between. CDR1 and CDR2 from the germline V gene are LGHDT and YNNKEL (reference sequence).

V is TRBV11-2 and J is TRBJ1-2; 8 nucleotides line up with TRBD1. Germline assignment: CDR1 SGHAT and CDR2 FQNNGV. The CDR3 has 16 residues. With V trimmed by 3 bases and J by 11 bases, 17 bases remained unmatched. CDR3 sequence: CASSFRGTDDTGGYTF. Written as DNA, the CDR3 is TGTGCCAGCAGCTTCAGGGGGACCGACGACACAGGGGGGTACACCTTC. The full variable domain, in which reference TRBV11-2 and TRBJ1-2 provide the parts outside the CDR3, is EAGVAQSPRYKIIEKRQSVAFWCNPISGHATLYWYQQILGQGPKLLIQFQNNGVVDDSQLPKDRFSAERLKGVDSTLKIQPAKLEDSAVYLCASSFRGTDDTGGYTFGSGTRLTVV.

This clonotype came up a few times. J is TRBJ2-5 and V is TRBV6-5; D remains unclear. From germline, CDR1 is MNHEY and CDR2 SVGAGI. The germline V and J ends were trimmed by 2 bases and 2 bases, with 9 bases remaining between them. The CDR3 is 14 residues long. The CDR3 coding sequence is TGTGCCAGCAGTTACGGGGTGGTGCAAGAGACCCAGTACTTC. Translated, it gives CASSYGVVQETQYF.

This clonotype showed up just a few times. Since a much larger clone is just one base distant, this may be a read error. Likely a read error: the CDR3 ends without its conserved phenylalanine or tryptophan. The rearrangement uses TRBV5-1 and TRBJ1-1; 7 bases are shared with TRBD1. The trim removed 4 bases at V and 7 bases at J, leaving 7 bases unmatched. Looked up from germline, CDR1 is SGHRS and CDR2 is YFSETQ. CDR3 size: 13 residues. The CDR3 DNA reads TGCGCCAGCAGCACCGGACAGGTGCTTGAAGCTTTCCTT. Translation gives CASSTGQVLEAFL.

The chain employs TRBV3-1 and TRBJ1-3, with no clear D. Trimming removed 4 bases at V and 0 bases at J, with 13 bases between. The CDR3 length is 16 residues. Germline V gives CDR1 LGHDT, CDR2 YNNKEL (reference sequence). The CDR3 protein is CASSRVSGGSGNTIYF. CDR3 DNA: TGTGCCAGCAGCCGCGTGTCAGGCGGCTCTGGAAACACCATATATTTT.

This clonotype was counted a few times. A read error is possible here, since a much larger clone lies one base away. This chain joins TRBV3-1 and TRBJ1-1; D unresolved. The germline V gene has CDR1 LGHDT and CDR2 YNNKEL (reference sequence). There are 14 residues in the CDR3. As DNA, the CDR3 is TGTGCCAGCAGCCAAGATGTAAGGAACACTGAAGTTTTCTTT. Translated, it gives CASSQDVRNTEVFF. Drawing the rest from reference TRBV3-1 and TRBJ1-1, the complete variable domain is DTAVSQTPKYLVTQMGNDKSIKCEQNLGHDTMYWYKQDSKKFLKIMFSYNNKELIINETVPNRFSPKSPDKAHLNLHINSLELGDSAVYFCASSQDVRNTEVFFGQGTRLTVV.

This clonotype was seen many times. J is TRBJ2-7 and V is TRBV3-1; 10 bases are shared with TRBD2. The length of the CDR3 is 15 residues. In germline, CDR1 is LGHDT, CDR2 YNNKEL (reference sequence). V lost 0 bases, J lost 6 bases, and 5 bases stayed unmatched. CDR3: CASSQDAGTSVEQYF. The CDR3 DNA reads TGTGCCAGCAGCCAAGACGCCGGGACTAGCGTCGAGCAGTACTTC.

This clonotype was recorded many times. This chain uses TRBV11-2 with TRBJ1-6; unclear D gene. Trimming cost V 1 base and J 6 bases, with 13 bases left between them. Germline V CDR1 and CDR2: SGHAT, FQNNGV. The CDR3 extends over 16 amino acids. The CDR3 spells CASSLVAGFGNSPLHF. CDR3 DNA: TGTGCCAGCAGCTTAGTCGCGGGGTTCGGTAATTCACCCCTCCACTTT.

Only a few counts were recorded for this clonotype. The chain recombines TRBV5-1 with TRBJ1-1; tentatively, D is TRBD1 (6 bases). The CDR3 runs to 16 residues. The V end was cut by 5 bases, the J end by 0 bases, with 17 bases between. Germline lookup yields CDR1 SGHRS and CDR2 YFSETQ. CDR3 amino acids: CASRQSAAGVNTEAFF. The DNA of the CDR3 is TGCGCCAGCAGACAATCGGCGGCAGGGGTGAACACTGAAGCTTTCTTT.

This clonotype appeared a single time. At one boundary the junction diverges from the germline segment, which might be a read error. The chain couples TRBV20-1 to TRBJ1-1; unclear D gene. Germline V CDR1 and CDR2: DFQATT, SNEGSKA (reference sequence). This CDR3 has 12 residues. This chain's CDR3 is CGASGLRTEAFF. The CDR3 DNA follows: TGCGGTGCTAGCGGCCTAAGGACTGAAGCTTTCTTT.